The clone carrying this T cell receptor (beta chain) was detected only once. Its antigen is undetermined. The data derive from a study of cytomegalovirus exposure and HLA in healthy donors. Study as a whole: Inside one of the first data releases sat around 77 million unique TCRs taken from HLA-typed donors. Findings and limits, study-wide: A prior analysis recorded that most TCR beta V segments were productive about 87% or about 30% of the time. Likely technical artifact: a cluster of highly shared sequence variants.

The primer mix had 60 Vbeta and 13 Jbeta primers. Libraries were prepared by immunoSEQ multiplex PCR; TCRdb keeps only in-frame clonotypes and omits some of them. The table lists hundreds of thousands of clones, more than 85% of them singletons, with less than 1.2% in the top ten. Germline V gene lookup returns CDR1 MNHEY and CDR2 SMNVEV (reference sequence). The CDR3 runs 16 residues. Trimming removed 3 bases from V and 1 base from J, with 15 bases in between. What was sequenced was PBMCs. The chain employs TRBV27 and TRBJ1-2, with a possible D match to TRBD1 (6 bases). The source of this sequence is a woman between 18 and 30 years old in good health and CMV-seronegative. The CDR3 is CASSFTGTSFNYGYTF. In DNA form, the CDR3 reads TGTGCCAGCAGTTTTACCGGGACAAGCTTTAACTATGGCTACACCTTC.